Only one count was recorded for the clone carrying this TCR beta chain. Germline V gene lookup returns CDR1 SGHTA and CDR2 FQGNSA. The CDR3 contains 16 residues. Trimming took off 4 bases at V and 1 base at J, with 11 bases between the two ends. The method was immunoSEQ multiplex PCR; TCRdb's version includes in-frame clones alone and lacks a portion of them. The data show around 99,000 clones, roughly 90% seen once. The sample originates from a study of T cell responses to AZD1222 COVID-19 vaccine. The clonotype originates from an adult in good health. This material consisted of peripheral blood, taken on day 0 of AZD1222 vaccination. The rearrangement links TRBV7-2 to TRBJ2-6; no clear D. This chain's CDR3 is CASSSTRASGANVLTF. The CDR3 DNA sequence: TGTGCCAGCAGCTCCACTCGGGCTTCTGGGGCCAACGTCCTGACTTTC.